The source of this T cell receptor (beta chain) is a study of blood T cell repertoires in COVID-19. Study context: There were acute and convalescent COVID-19 samples, and they came from the United States, Italy and Spain. In each case, the material was cDNA or gDNA derived from T cells, B-cell-depleted T cells, or PBMCs.

Authors' analysis steps: Amplification of reference gene primers provided the estimated nucleated cell counts. The protocol was immunoSEQ multiplex PCR, while the TCRdb copy is restricted to in-frame clones and leaves out a portion. D and trimming come from the DNA, and the V and J calls and clone size come from that table. The sample lists approximately 50,000 clones; about 83% were seen once. The receptor was isolated from a human donor in a cohort sampled during active COVID-19. The sample consisted of peripheral blood.

The CDR3 nucleotides are TGCGCCAGCAGCTCGAGGGGGGAGCAGTACTTC. This sequence encodes CASSSRGEQYF. V gene TRBV5-1 combines with J gene TRBJ2-7; tentatively, D is TRBD1 (6 bases). Per the germline V gene, CDR1 is SGHRS and CDR2 is YFSETQ. The CDR3 is made up of 11 amino acids. Trimming removed 3 bases from V and 7 bases from J, with 8 bases in between. Full variable domain (outside the CDR3, taken from reference TRBV5-1 and TRBJ2-7): KAGVTQTPRYLIKTRGQQVTLSCSPISGHRSVSWYQQTPGQGLQFLFEYFSETQRNKGNFPGRFSGRQFSNSRSEMNVSTLELGDSALYLCASSSRGEQYFGPGTRLTVT.